This is a list of T cell receptor beta chains from one sample in a study of blood T cell repertoires in COVID-19. Sequencing was performed with immunoSEQ multiplex PCR; in TCRdb, only in-frame clones are kept and a portion is missing. The sample consists of 130,000 or so clones, 84% of them appearing once. The material sequenced was PBMCs or T cells enriched from blood (not recorded which). The receptors were gathered from a man aged 35 to 55 with acute COVID-19. The CDR3 runs from the conserved cysteine through the conserved F or W. Each record gives: D gene, clone size, J gene, CDR3 length, V gene, CDR3 protein, CDR3 DNA. D genes are given only for firm matches. Expanded clones are given a class, and other clones once, few, many or no size at all.

NA NA TRBJ2-7 14 TRBV3-1/TRBV3-2 CASSQEGAFYEQYF TGTGCCAGCAGCCAAGAGGGGGCCTTCTACGAGCAGTACTTC
NA NA TRBJ1-2 17 TRBV5-1 CASSLAEAVTVNYGYTF TGCGCCAGCAGCTTGGCGGAGGCGGTTACCGTTAACTATGGCTACACCTTC
NA NA TRBJ1-1 16 TRBV15 CATSRDPDRGKAEAFF TGTGCCACCAGCAGAGATCCGGACAGAGGGAAGGCTGAAGCTTTCTTT
TRBD1 NA TRBJ1-2 15 TRBV27 CASSRPGQGFYGYTF TGTGCCAGCAGTCGACCGGGACAGGGCTTCTATGGCTACACCTTC
TRBD1 NA TRBJ1-4 13 TRBV6-5 CASRKQGREKLFF TGTGCCAGCAGAAAACAGGGGAGGGAAAAACTGTTTTTT
TRBD1 NA TRBJ2-7 13 TRBV2 CAKGTGTGGEQYF TGTGCCAAAGGGACCGGGACAGGGGGCGAGCAGTACTTC
NA NA TRBJ2-1 11 TRBV20-1 CMCRRDNEQFF TGCATGTGTAGGAGAGACAATGAGCAGTTCTTC
TRBD2 NA TRBJ2-7 15 TRBV5-1 CASSLSPSGRGEQYF TGCGCCAGCAGCCTGAGTCCGAGCGGGAGAGGCGAGCAGTACTTC
NA NA TRBJ2-5 11 TRBV3-1/TRBV3-2 CASGLEVTQYF TGTGCCAGCGGACTGGAAGTGACCCAGTACTTC
TRBD1 NA TRBJ1-3 13 TRBV5-4 CADRGASGNTIYF TGTGCCGACAGGGGCGCATCTGGAAACACCATATATTTT
NA NA TRBJ2-3 15 TRBV5-1 CASSLFSQDTDTQYF TGCGCCAGCAGCTTGTTTTCACAGGACACAGATACGCAGTATTTT
NA NA TRBJ2-5 14 TRBV5-3 CARSLAAPQETQYF TGTGCCAGAAGCTTGGCCGCCCCCCAGGAGACCCAGTACTTC
NA NA TRBJ2-3 13 TRBV5-7 CASSLSGRDTQYF TGTGCCAGCAGCTTGTCGGGGAGGGATACGCAGTATTTT
NA NA TRBJ1-2 12 TRBV28 CASSLSGYGYTF TGTGCCAGCAGTTTATCAGGGTATGGCTACACCTTC
NA NA TRBJ1-1 13 TRBV13 CASSAIQGTEAFF TGTGCCAGCAGCGCCATACAGGGAACTGAAGCTTTCTTT
TRBD2 NA TRBJ2-1 14 TRBV29-1 CSVGGTISYNEQFF TGCAGCGTTGGCGGGACTATATCCTACAATGAGCAGTTCTTC
TRBD1 NA TRBJ1-2 17 TRBV5-6 CASSLDQGAMALYGYTF TGTGCCAGCAGCTTGGATCAGGGGGCGATGGCACTATATGGCTACACCTTC
NA once TRBJ2-1 16 TRBV18 CASSPLQGGAYNEQFF TGTGCCAGCTCACCATTGCAGGGGGGTGCCTACAATGAGCAGTTCTTC
TRBD1 NA TRBJ1-2 13 TRBV27 CASRLDRGYGYTF TGTGCCAGCAGGTTGGACAGGGGATATGGCTACACCTTC
NA NA TRBJ1-2 15 TRBV18 CASSPPRGDVFGYTF TGTGCCAGCTCACCACCCCGGGGGGACGTCTTTGGCTACACCTTC
NA NA TRBJ1-5 8 TRBV5-1 CASRLRHF TGCGCCAGCAGGCTACGGCATTTT
TRBD2 NA TRBJ2-3 19 TRBV7-3 CASSLSPMGAGGGSDTQYF TGTGCCAGCAGCTTATCCCCGATGGGAGCGGGAGGAGGGTCAGATACGCAGTATTTT
TRBD2 NA TRBJ2-4 17 TRBV24-1 CATSDLSSGVSKNIQYF TGTGCCACCAGTGATTTATCCAGCGGGGTATCCAAAAACATTCAGTACTTC
TRBD1 NA TRBJ2-1 13 TRBV13 CASSLDRANEQFF TGTGCCAGCAGCCTGGACAGGGCGAATGAGCAGTTCTTC
TRBD2 NA TRBJ2-1 15 TRBV5-1 CASSLDLGGSAEQFF TGCGCCAGCAGCTTGGATCTGGGGGGGTCGGCTGAGCAGTTCTTC
TRBD2 NA TRBJ2-7 15 TRBV9 CASSVGLAETYEQYF TGTGCCAGCAGCGTAGGACTAGCGGAAACTTACGAGCAGTACTTC
NA NA TRBJ1-1 9 TRBV20-1 CSAAPEGFF TGCAGTGCCGCCCCCGAGGGTTTCTTT
NA few TRBJ1-6 13 TRBV28 CASTAQGNSPLHF TGTGCCAGCACTGCACAGGGAAATTCACCCCTCCACTTT
TRBD1 NA TRBJ2-7 14 TRBV4-2 CASSRDRLSYEQYF TGTGCCAGCAGCCGGGACAGGTTATCCTACGAGCAGTACTTC
NA NA TRBJ1-5 14 TRBV6-5 CASNAMAEDQPQHF TGTGCCAGCAACGCCATGGCAGAAGATCAGCCCCAGCATTTT
TRBD2 NA TRBJ2-5 12 TRBV28 CASRPGGETQYF TGTGCCAGCAGACCGGGGGGAGAGACCCAGTACTTC
TRBD2 NA TRBJ2-7 18 TRBV28 CASSRDGLAALSSYEQYF TGTGCCAGCAGTCGAGATGGGCTAGCGGCCCTGAGCTCCTACGAGCAGTACTTC
NA NA TRBJ1-5 13 TRBV24-1 CATSDSSNQPQHF TGTGCCACCAGTGACTCCAGCAATCAGCCCCAGCATTTT
TRBD1 NA TRBJ1-1 14 TRBV5-1 CASSPDRGNTEAFF TGCGCCAGCAGCCCGGACAGGGGGAACACTGAAGCTTTCTTT
NA NA TRBJ2-3 14 TRBV2 CASSGASRTDTQYF TGTGCCAGCAGTGGTGCTAGCAGAACAGATACGCAGTATTTT
TRBD1 NA TRBJ2-6 16 TRBV7-9 CASSSQGGPGANVLTF TGTGCCAGCAGCTCTCAAGGGGGCCCTGGGGCCAACGTCCTGACTTTC
TRBD2 NA TRBJ2-2 16 TRBV24-1 CATSGGLVSNTGELFF TGTGCCACCAGCGGCGGACTAGTATCGAACACCGGGGAGCTGTTTTTT
NA NA TRBJ2-7 12 TRBV2 CASVLASYEQYF TGTGCCAGCGTCCTAGCGTCCTACGAGCAGTACTTC
NA NA TRBJ1-1 15 TRBV5-4 CASSLVGALNTEAFF TGTGCTAGCAGCTTGGTTGGGGCCTTGAACACTGAAGCTTTCTTT
NA NA TRBJ1-5 15 TRBV9 CASSVGGYSNQPQHF TGTGCCAGCAGCGTCGGGGGATATAGCAATCAGCCCCAGCATTTT
NA NA TRBJ2-7 12 TRBV5-4 CASSSSSYEQYF TGTGCCAGCAGCTCGAGCTCCTACGAGCAGTACTTC
NA once TRBJ1-2 13 TRBV27 CASSSWGQDGYTF TGTGCCAGCAGTTCGTGGGGGCAGGATGGCTACACCTTC
NA NA TRBJ1-3 15 TRBV5-8 CASRRVWGAGNTIYF TGTGCCAGCCGCCGTGTATGGGGAGCCGGAAACACCATATATTTT
NA NA TRBJ1-1 15 TRBV28 CASSLGQGRNTEAFF TGTGCCAGCAGCTTGGGCCAGGGGAGGAACACTGAAGCTTTCTTT
NA NA TRBJ1-2 12 TRBV29-1 CSVEGQVPGYTF TGCAGCGTTGAAGGTCAGGTACCTGGCTACACCTTC
TRBD2 NA TRBJ2-5 16 TRBV9 CASSVGGTSNAETQYF TGTGCCAGCAGCGTAGGGGGGACTAGTAACGCGGAGACCCAGTACTTC
NA NA TRBJ1-3 14 TRBV11-2 CASSFASEGVTIYF TGTGCCAGCAGCTTCGCCTCGGAAGGGGTCACCATATATTTT
NA NA TRBJ2-5 16 TRBV5-1 CASSPGLGRGQETQYF TGCGCCAGCAGCCCTGGCCTCGGGAGAGGGCAAGAGACCCAGTACTTC
TRBD1 NA TRBJ1-4 15 TRBV3-1/TRBV3-2 CASSVPGQGDEKLFF TGTGCCAGCAGCGTTCCGGGACAGGGGGATGAAAAACTGTTTTTT
TRBD2 NA TRBJ2-5 13 TRBV18 CASSPEGAGAAYF TGTGCCAGCTCACCGGAGGGAGCGGGAGCCGCGTACTTC